These 32 T cell receptor beta chains were all obtained from the same sample, sequenced in a study of shared clonotypes between healthy human individuals. Sequencing used immunoSEQ multiplex PCR; TCRdb keeps in-frame clones, though not all of them. The sample holds over a million clones, 96% seen once. Material for sequencing was naive CD4+ T cells sorted from blood. The subset is: CD45RA+ positively selected. The receptors derive from a man aged 25 to 40 in good health.

The chain has TRBV15 and TRBJ1-4, with a possible D match to TRBD1 (6 bases). CDR3 length: 17 amino acids. With 1 base removed from V and 0 bases from J, the gap between germline ends came to 12 bases. CDR1 LNHNV and CDR2 YYDKDF come from the germline V gene (reference sequence). CDR3: CATSRGTRQATNEKLFF. In nucleotides, the CDR3 is TGTGCCACCAGCAGAGGGACCCGACAGGCAACTAATGAAAAACTGTTTTTT. The entire variable domain, with the rest obtained from reference TRBV15 and TRBJ1-4, is as follows: DAMVIQNPRYQVTQFGKPVTLSCSQTLNHNVMYWYQQKSSQAPKLLFHYYDKDFNNEADTPDNFQSRRPNTSFCFLDIRSPGLGDTAMYLCATSRGTRQATNEKLFFGSGTQLSVL.

A single count supports this clone. The chain uses TRBV6-5 and TRBJ2-7, with D possibly being TRBD1 or TRBD2 (6 bases each). The CDR3 has 15 amino acids. CDR1 is MNHEY and CDR2 is SVGAGI in the germline V gene. V shed 5 bases and J shed 4 bases, with 18 bases lying between them. The CDR3 loop is CASSLDYREGYEQYF. The CDR3 coding sequence is TGTGCCAGCAGTCTGGACTACAGGGAAGGGTACGAGCAGTACTTC.

The J gene is TRBJ1-2, the V gene TRBV6-1; D possibly corresponds to TRBD1 (5 bases). CDR3 length equals 15 residues. V dropped 6 bases and J dropped 5 bases, with 19 bases sitting between them. Looked up from germline, CDR1 is MNHNS and CDR2 is SASEGT. In DNA form, the CDR3 reads TGTGCCAGCAGGCCGGGACCGGCGTTGTTATATGGCTACACCTTC. This gives the protein CASRPGPALLYGYTF.

The V and J genes are TRBV10-1 and TRBJ2-7; D gene unclear. The CDR3 contains 15 residues. Germline loops: CDR1 WNHNN, CDR2 SYGVQD (reference sequence). V was cut by 0 bases and J by 8 bases, with 17 bases left in between. The CDR3 DNA sequence: TGCGCCAGCAGTGAGTCGCAGGCAGGCTATGACCAGCAGTACTTC. It encodes CASSESQAGYDQQYF.

The chain uses TRBV11-2 and TRBJ2-2, with D possibly being TRBD2 (6 bases). V was cut by 4 bases and J by 1 base, with 10 bases left in between. Germline V lookup: CDR1 SGHAT, CDR2 FQNNGV. The CDR3 contains 15 residues. CDR3 DNA: TGTGCCAGCAGCTCAGGACTACAGAACACCGGGGAGCTGTTTTTT. This codes for CASSSGLQNTGELFF.

The rearrangement joins TRBV18 to TRBJ1-1; 10 bases match TRBD1. Unmatched junction bases numbered 4, after V lost 3 bases and J lost 3 bases. The CDR3 spans 15 residues. Germline CDR1 is KGHSH and CDR2 is LQKENI. DNA for the CDR3: TGTGCCAGCTCACCGACAGGGGGCTGGTACACTGAAGCTTTCTTT. This gives the protein CASSPTGGWYTEAFF. Combining the CDR3 with reference TRBV18 and TRBJ1-1 gives the whole variable domain NAGVMQNPRHLVRRRGQEARLRCSPMKGHSHVYWYRQLPEEGLKFMVYLQKENIIDESGMPKERFSAEFPKEGPSILRIQQVVRGDSAAYFCASSPTGGWYTEAFFGQGTRLTVV.

The chain employs TRBV30 and TRBJ2-7; 8 bases agree with TRBD1. The CDR3 loop spans 12 amino acids. Germline assignment: CDR1 GTSNPN and CDR2 SVGIG (reference sequence). V was pared by 5 bases and J by 7 bases, with 7 bases of the junction left unmatched. The CDR3 sequence: CAWYRGTGEQYF. The CDR3 bases are TGTGCCTGGTACAGGGGGACGGGGGAGCAGTACTTC. Filled out from reference TRBV30 and TRBJ2-7, the complete variable domain reads SQTIHQWPATLVQPVGSPLSLECTVEGTSNPNLYWYRQAAGRGLQLLFYSVGIGQISSEVPQNLSASRPQDRQFILSSKKLLLSDSGFYLCAWYRGTGEQYFGPGTRLTVT.

This clone was found once. The V gene is TRBV27, the J gene TRBJ2-1, with D hard to call. Germline lookup yields CDR1 MNHEY and CDR2 SMNVEV (reference sequence). The CDR3 runs to 12 residues. V lost 3 bases, J lost 9 bases, and 9 bases lay in between. The CDR3 region is CASSFLAGEQFF. The CDR3 DNA sequence: TGTGCCAGCAGTTTTCTCGCCGGTGAGCAGTTCTTC.

Comments on this clone: This specimen includes other DNA sequences encoding the same CDR3. This chain uses TRBV18 with TRBJ2-3; 8 nucleotides line up with TRBD1. This CDR3 spans 13 amino acids. J gave up 6 bases and V 5 bases, and 4 bases lay outside the gene matches. Germline V CDR1 and CDR2: KGHSH, LQKENI. The CDR3 nucleotides read TGTGCCAGCTCAGGACAGGGAAGGGATACGCAGTATTTT. Protein sequence: CASSGQGRDTQYF.

The sample holds one count of this clone. The chain links TRBV5-1 to TRBJ2-3; 8 bases map to TRBD1. The CDR3 is 16 residues long. The germline V gene has CDR1 SGHRS and CDR2 YFSETQ. After removal of 5 bases from V and 0 bases from J, the junction contained 8 bases not matched to a gene. This chain's CDR3 is CASRPTGGLSTDTQYF. CDR3 bases: TGCGCCAGCAGACCTACAGGGGGGCTTAGCACAGATACGCAGTATTTT.

The chain couples TRBV7-3 to TRBJ2-3; the D is unclear. The CDR3 extends over 13 amino acids. V was trimmed by 8 bases and J by 2 bases, leaving 11 bases between them. The V gene's germline CDR1 is SGHTA and CDR2 FQGTGA. The CDR3 DNA reads TGTGCCAGCGGGAACAGCTACACAGATACGCAGTATTTT. Protein: CASGNSYTDTQYF.

This clone has only one observation. The chain couples TRBV28 to TRBJ2-7, with 8 bases aligning to TRBD1. Trimming cost V 7 bases and J 3 bases; bases outside gene matches: 8. Germline V gene data show CDR1 as MDHEN and CDR2 as SYDVKM. The CDR3 totals 14 residues. The CDR3 here is CASKITGQGYEQYF. The CDR3 DNA reads as TGTGCCAGCAAGATAACAGGACAGGGCTACGAGCAGTACTTC. The full variable domain, in which reference TRBV28 and TRBJ2-7 provide the parts outside the CDR3, is DVKVTQSSRYLVKRTGEKVFLECVQDMDHENMFWYRQDPGLGLRLIYFSYDVKMKEKGDIPEGYSVSREKKERFSLILESASTNQTSMYLCASKITGQGYEQYFGPGTRLTVT.

The rearrangement links TRBV4-3 to TRBJ2-7; 12 positions match TRBD2. V lost 2 bases and J lost 3; bases outside the gene matches: 11. The CDR3 contains 18 residues. CDR1 is LGHNA, CDR2 YSLEER, per germline. The CDR3 DNA reads TGCGCCAGCAGCCAATCTCGGCTACAACTAGCGGGGGGCTACGAGCAGTACTTC. It yields the protein CASSQSRLQLAGGYEQYF.

The V gene is TRBV28, the J gene TRBJ2-3, with 10 bases that match TRBD1. V dropped 5 bases and J dropped 3; count of bases not matched to a gene: 8. From germline, CDR1 is MDHEN and CDR2 SYDVKM. The CDR3 covers 16 residues. Here the CDR3 reads CASSQAPGQGTDTQYF. The CDR3 DNA is TGTGCCAGCAGTCAAGCTCCGGGACAGGGGACAGATACGCAGTATTTT.

The chain recombines TRBV7-2 with TRBJ2-6; no definite D call. V was pared by 6 bases and J by 4 bases, with 7 bases between. The CDR3 is 13 residues long. Germline CDR1 SGHTA, CDR2 FQGNSA. CDR3 sequence (DNA): TGTGCCAGCAGTCAGTACGGGGCCAACGTCCTGACTTTC. It translates to CASSQYGANVLTF.

The V and J genes are TRBV6-6 and TRBJ2-3, with 11 bases matching TRBD2. V was clipped by 4 bases and J by 5 bases; unmatched bases: 8. CDR1 and CDR2 from the germline V gene are MNHNY and SVGAGI (reference sequence). The CDR3 runs 16 residues. The CDR3 DNA sequence: TGTGCCAGCAGTTTTGGTAGCGGGAGGGCCTTAGATACGCAGTATTTT. It codes for CASSFGSGRALDTQYF.

In the case of this clone: This likely comes from a read error, as the CDR3 has no conserved phenylalanine or tryptophan at its end. The J gene is TRBJ2-7, the V gene TRBV5-1; 14 positions agree with TRBD2. This CDR3 is 15 amino acids long. The junction had 3 bases not matched to a gene; V was cut back by 3 bases and J by 4 bases. Germline CDR1 and CDR2: SGHRS and YFSETQ. The CDR3 protein is CASSWGTSGSYEQYL. The CDR3 DNA reads as TGCGCCAGCAGCTGGGGGACTAGCGGGAGTTACGAGCAGTACCTC.

The chain employs TRBV9 and TRBJ1-2; 8 positions match TRBD1. V lost 3 bases, J lost 3 bases, and 4 bases stayed unmatched. Germline values: CDR1 SGDLS, CDR2 YYNGEE. The CDR3 extends over 14 amino acids. Here the CDR3 DNA reads TGTGCCAGCAGCGCCACAGGGGGAGACTATGGCTACACCTTC. This codes for CASSATGGDYGYTF.

This rearrangement joins TRBV11-2 to TRBJ2-1; D is perhaps TRBD1 or TRBD2 (5 bases each). This CDR3 comprises 17 residues. Trimming stripped 5 bases from V and 6 bases from J, with 23 bases between. Germline CDR1 and CDR2: SGHAT and FQNNGV. The CDR3 loop reads CASSKGTLRWTGNEQFF. The DNA for the CDR3 is TGTGCCAGCAGCAAAGGGACGCTCCGCTGGACGGGCAATGAGCAGTTCTTC.

The chain recombines TRBV5-6 with TRBJ2-3, with D possibly matching TRBD2 (7 bases). Germline-derived CDR1 and CDR2 are SGHDT and YYEEEE. V lost 9 bases and J lost 9, with 20 bases in between. The length of the CDR3 is 13 residues. CDR3 bases: TGTGCCACCGCCGCGGGGGCAGGGTACACGCAGTATTTT. Protein sequence: CATAAGAGYTQYF.

This clone was observed once. V and J are TRBV11-2 and TRBJ2-1; TRBD2 matches at 13 bases. The V gene's germline CDR1 is SGHAT and CDR2 FQNNGV. The CDR3 is 15 amino acids. J gave up 7 bases and V 6 bases, and 6 bases lay outside the gene matches. As DNA, the CDR3 is TGTGCCAGCAGTCGACTAGCGGGAGGTAATAATGAGCAGTTCTTC. It codes for CASSRLAGGNNEQFF. The whole variable domain, remainder taken from reference TRBV11-2 and TRBJ2-1, is EAGVAQSPRYKIIEKRQSVAFWCNPISGHATLYWYQQILGQGPKLLIQFQNNGVVDDSQLPKDRFSAERLKGVDSTLKIQPAKLEDSAVYLCASSRLAGGNNEQFFGPGTRLTVL.

In its sample, this clone was seen once. The chain joins TRBV4-1 to TRBJ1-5; the D is unclear. The CDR3 loop spans 16 amino acids. In germline, CDR1 is MGHRA, CDR2 YSYEKL. V lost 0 bases and J 5 bases, leaving 14 bases between the germline ends. The CDR3 region has the DNA TGCGCCAGCAGCCAAGAATTACTGACACCCGATCAGCCCCAGCATTTT. Its protein is CASSQELLTPDQPQHF.

A word on this clone: Other nucleotide sequences in the sample specify the same CDR3. The chain links TRBV5-1 to TRBJ2-3, with 8 nucleotides matching TRBD2. The CDR3 runs 14 residues. CDR1 SGHRS and CDR2 YFSETQ come from the germline V gene. V lost 4 bases to trimming and J lost 3 bases; unmatched junction nucleotides: 4. The CDR3: CASSPGTRTDTQYF. CDR3 in DNA: TGCGCCAGCAGCCCCGGGACTAGGACAGATACGCAGTATTTT.

The chain has TRBV9 and TRBJ2-3; 9 bases map to TRBD2. J was trimmed by 2 bases and V by 0 bases; bases with no gene match: 10. Germline CDR1 SGDLS, CDR2 YYNGEE. The CDR3 has 18 residues. CDR3 nucleotide sequence: TGTGCCAGCAGCGTAGGCCCTACTAGCGGGTTTCTCACAGATACGCAGTATTTT. Translated: CASSVGPTSGFLTDTQYF.

The chain employs TRBV27 and TRBJ2-5; D call uncertain. CDR1 is MNHEY, CDR2 SMNVEV, per germline (reference sequence). The CDR3 extends over 16 amino acids. Trimming stripped 5 bases from V and 0 bases from J, with 16 bases between. In DNA, the CDR3 is TGTGCCAGCAGTCGAAGAAGTCCAAGCGACCAAGAGACCCAGTACTTC. This codes for CASSRRSPSDQETQYF.

This rearrangement joins TRBV27 to TRBJ2-1, with 11 bases fitting TRBD2. Germline CDR1 MNHEY, CDR2 SMNVEV (reference sequence). Trimming removed 6 bases from V and 3 bases from J; junction bases left unmatched: 4. This CDR3 has 15 residues. The CDR3 bases are TGTGCCAGCAGCCGTAGCGGGAGGGTCTACAATGAGCAGTTCTTC. Its translation is CASSRSGRVYNEQFF.

On this clone: The sample has other DNA sequences that encode this CDR3 too. The V call is TRBV10-3, the J call TRBJ2-3, with TRBD2 identical over 10 bases. The CDR3 runs to 15 residues. The V and J ends lost 4 bases and 1 base, in that order; junction bases with no gene match: 2. Germline assignment: CDR1 ENHRY and CDR2 SYGVKD. The CDR3 sequence: CAISGLAGGTDTQYF. DNA of the CDR3: TGTGCCATCAGTGGGCTAGCGGGGGGCACAGATACGCAGTATTTT.

CDR3 DNA: TGTGCCAGCAGTTTGAGGGCAGGGGGAATTCAGCCCCAGCATTTT. Protein: CASSLRAGGIQPQHF. The chain employs TRBV27 and TRBJ1-5; TRBD1 agrees at 7 bases. The CDR3 consists of 15 residues. Germline values: CDR1 MNHEY, CDR2 SMNVEV (reference sequence). The J segment lost 6 bases and the V segment lost 3 bases, leaving 8 bases of the junction unmatched.

The chain joins TRBV5-8 to TRBJ1-4; D remains unclear. This CDR3 contains 17 residues. Trimming took 0 bases from V and 14 from J, leaving 26 bases between them. Germline V gene sequence: CDR1 SGHTS, CDR2 YDEGEE. Here the CDR3 DNA reads TGTGCCAGCAGCTTGGAGGGTCGGGCAGGCGCCCAAAGAGGGCTGTTTTTT. It encodes CASSLEGRAGAQRGLFF.

The V call is TRBV28, the J call TRBJ2-7; TRBD2 agrees at 14 bases. CDR3 length: 15 amino acids. Germline loops: CDR1 MDHEN, CDR2 SYDVKM. The trim removed 7 bases at V and 6 bases at J, leaving 8 bases unmatched. CDR3 sequence (DNA): TGTGCCAGCACGGGACTAGCGGGAGCTTTGGGCGAGCAGTACTTC. Protein: CASTGLAGALGEQYF.

For this clone: Other DNA sequences in this specimen translate into the identical CDR3. V gene TRBV5-1 combines with J gene TRBJ1-1; possible D gene TRBD1, 6 bases. From germline, CDR1 is SGHRS and CDR2 YFSETQ. The CDR3 loop spans 14 amino acids. V lost 3 bases, J lost 0 bases, and 9 bases lay in between. The CDR3 bases are TGCGCCAGCAGCTCGGACAGAATGAACACTGAAGCTTTCTTT. It is translated as CASSSDRMNTEAFF.

This rearrangement joins TRBV10-1 to TRBJ1-1; D unclear. Germline lookup yields CDR1 WNHNN and CDR2 SYGVQD (reference sequence). The CDR3 runs 13 residues. Trimming cost V 6 bases and J 1 base, with 9 bases left between them. The CDR3, as DNA: TGCGCCAGCAGACAAAAGACGAACACTGAAGCTTTCTTT. Encoded protein: CASRQKTNTEAFF.